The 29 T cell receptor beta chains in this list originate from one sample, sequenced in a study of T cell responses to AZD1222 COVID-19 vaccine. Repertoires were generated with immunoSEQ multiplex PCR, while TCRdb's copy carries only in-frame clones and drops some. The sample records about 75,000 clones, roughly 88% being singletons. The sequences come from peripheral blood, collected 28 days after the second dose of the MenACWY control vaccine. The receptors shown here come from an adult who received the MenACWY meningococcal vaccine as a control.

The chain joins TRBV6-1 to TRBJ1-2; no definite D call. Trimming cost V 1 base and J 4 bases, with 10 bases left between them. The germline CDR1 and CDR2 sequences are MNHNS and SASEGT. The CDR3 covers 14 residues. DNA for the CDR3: TGTGCCAGCAGTGAAGTGGCAGGCCTCTATGGCTACACCTTC. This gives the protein CASSEVAGLYGYTF.

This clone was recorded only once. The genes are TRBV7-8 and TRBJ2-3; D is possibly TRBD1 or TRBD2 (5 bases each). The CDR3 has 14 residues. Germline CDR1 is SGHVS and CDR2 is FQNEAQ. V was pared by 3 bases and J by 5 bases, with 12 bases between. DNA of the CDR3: TGTGCCAGCAGCTTTGGGGGTGGGGGAGATACGCAGTATTTT. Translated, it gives CASSFGGGGDTQYF.

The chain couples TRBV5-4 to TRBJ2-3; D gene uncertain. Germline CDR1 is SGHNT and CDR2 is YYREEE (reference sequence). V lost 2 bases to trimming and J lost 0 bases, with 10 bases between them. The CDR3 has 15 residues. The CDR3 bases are TGTGCCAGCAGCTTTGGACGGCCAAGCACAGATACGCAGTATTTT. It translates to CASSFGRPSTDTQYF. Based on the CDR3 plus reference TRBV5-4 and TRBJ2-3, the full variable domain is ETGVTQSPTHLIKTRGQQVTLRCSSQSGHNTVSWYQQALGQGPQFIFQYYREEENGRGNFPPRFSGLQFPNYSSELNVNALELDDSALYLCASSFGRPSTDTQYFGPGTRLTVL.

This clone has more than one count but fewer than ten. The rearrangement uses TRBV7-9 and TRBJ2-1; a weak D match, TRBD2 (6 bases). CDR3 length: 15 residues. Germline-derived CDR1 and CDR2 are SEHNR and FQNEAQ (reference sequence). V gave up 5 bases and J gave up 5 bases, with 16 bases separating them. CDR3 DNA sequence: TGTGCCAGCAGCCCGTCCCTCGGCGGGGACAATGAGCAGTTCTTC. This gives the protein CASSPSLGGDNEQFF.

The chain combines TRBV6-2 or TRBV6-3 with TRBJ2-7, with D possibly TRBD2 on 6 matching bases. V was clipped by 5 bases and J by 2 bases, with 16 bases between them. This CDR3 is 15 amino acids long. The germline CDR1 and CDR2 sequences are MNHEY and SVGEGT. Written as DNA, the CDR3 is TGTGCCAGCAGTAGGTCCCACGGGAGCCCCTACGAGCAGTACTTC. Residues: CASSRSHGSPYEQYF.

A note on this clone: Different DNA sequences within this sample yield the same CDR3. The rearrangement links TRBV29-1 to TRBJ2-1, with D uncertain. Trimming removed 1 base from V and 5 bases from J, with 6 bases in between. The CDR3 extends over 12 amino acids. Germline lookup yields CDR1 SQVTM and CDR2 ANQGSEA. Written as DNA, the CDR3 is TGCAGCGTTGAAGTTCGGGACAATGAGCAGTTCTTC. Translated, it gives CSVEVRDNEQFF.

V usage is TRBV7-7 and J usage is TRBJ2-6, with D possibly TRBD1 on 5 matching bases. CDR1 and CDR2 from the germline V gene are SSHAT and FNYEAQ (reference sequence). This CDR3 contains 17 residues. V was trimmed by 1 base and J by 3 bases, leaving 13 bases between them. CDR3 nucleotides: TGTGCCAGCAGCTTAGGGGGCGGACCCAATGGGGCCAACGTCCTGACTTTC. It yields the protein CASSLGGGPNGANVLTF. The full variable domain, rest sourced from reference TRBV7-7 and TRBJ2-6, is GAGVSQSPRYKVTKRGQDVTLRCDPISSHATLYWYQQALGQGPEFLTYFNYEAQPDKSGLPSDRFSAERPEGSISTLTIQRTEQRDSAMYRCASSLGGGPNGANVLTFGAGSRLTVL.

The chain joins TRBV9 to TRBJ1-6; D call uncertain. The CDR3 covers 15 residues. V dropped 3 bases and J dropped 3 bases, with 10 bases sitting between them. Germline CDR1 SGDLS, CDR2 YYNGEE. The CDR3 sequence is CASSAPDYYNSPLHF. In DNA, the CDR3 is TGTGCCAGCAGCGCCCCAGATTACTATAATTCACCCCTCCACTTT.

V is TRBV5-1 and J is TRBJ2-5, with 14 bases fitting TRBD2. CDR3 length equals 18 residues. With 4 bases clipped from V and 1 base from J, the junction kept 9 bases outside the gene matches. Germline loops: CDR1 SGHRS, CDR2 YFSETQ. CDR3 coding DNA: TGCGCCAGCAGCCCTCAGGGGACTAGCGGGGGATTCCAAGAGACCCAGTACTTC. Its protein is CASSPQGTSGGFQETQYF.

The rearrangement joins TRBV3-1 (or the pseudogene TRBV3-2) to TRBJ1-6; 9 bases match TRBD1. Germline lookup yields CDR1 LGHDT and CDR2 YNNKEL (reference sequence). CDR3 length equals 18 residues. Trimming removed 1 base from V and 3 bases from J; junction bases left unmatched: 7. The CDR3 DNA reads TGTGCCAGCAGCCAAGCTAGGGACAGGGCCATCTATAATTCACCCCTCCACTTT. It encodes CASSQARDRAIYNSPLHF.

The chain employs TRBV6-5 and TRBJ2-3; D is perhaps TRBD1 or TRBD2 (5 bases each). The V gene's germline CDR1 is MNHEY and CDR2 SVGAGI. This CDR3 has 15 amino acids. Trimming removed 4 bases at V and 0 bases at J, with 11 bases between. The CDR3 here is CASSSTWGSTDTQYF. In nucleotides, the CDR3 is TGTGCCAGCAGTTCCACGTGGGGGAGCACAGATACGCAGTATTTT.

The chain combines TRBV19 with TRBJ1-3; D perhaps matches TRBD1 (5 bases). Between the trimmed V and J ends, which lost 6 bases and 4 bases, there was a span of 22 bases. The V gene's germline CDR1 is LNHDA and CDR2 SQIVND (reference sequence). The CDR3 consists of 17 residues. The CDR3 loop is CASSPLWVGTVGNTIYF. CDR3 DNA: TGTGCCAGTAGCCCCCTGTGGGTCGGGACGGTCGGAAACACCATATATTTT. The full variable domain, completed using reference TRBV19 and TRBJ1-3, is DGGITQSPKYLFRKEGQNVTLSCEQNLNHDAMYWYRQDPGQGLRLIYYSQIVNDFQKGDIAEGYSVSREKKESFPLTVTSAQKNPTAFYLCASSPLWVGTVGNTIYFGEGSWLTVV.

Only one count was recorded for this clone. The CDR3 nucleotides read TGTGCCAGCAGTTATTCTGACACGCAGTATTTT. Translation: CASSYSDTQYF. V and J are TRBV6-6 and TRBJ2-3; D remains ambiguous. V shed 3 bases and J shed 9 bases, with 7 bases lying between them. Per the germline V gene, CDR1 is MNHNY and CDR2 is SVGAGI (reference sequence). This CDR3 spans 11 amino acids.

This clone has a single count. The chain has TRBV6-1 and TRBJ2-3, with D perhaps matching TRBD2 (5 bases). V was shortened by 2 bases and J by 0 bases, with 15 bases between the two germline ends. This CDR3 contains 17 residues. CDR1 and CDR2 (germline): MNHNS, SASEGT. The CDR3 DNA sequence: TGTGCCAGCAGTGAAATTGCGGGCAGGTTGAGCACAGATACGCAGTATTTT. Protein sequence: CASSEIAGRLSTDTQYF.

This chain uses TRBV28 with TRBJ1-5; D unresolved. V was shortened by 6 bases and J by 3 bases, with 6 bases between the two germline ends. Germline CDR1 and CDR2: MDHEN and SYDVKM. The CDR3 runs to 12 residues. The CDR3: CASRKVNQPQHF. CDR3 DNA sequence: TGTGCCAGCAGGAAAGTCAATCAGCCCCAGCATTTT.

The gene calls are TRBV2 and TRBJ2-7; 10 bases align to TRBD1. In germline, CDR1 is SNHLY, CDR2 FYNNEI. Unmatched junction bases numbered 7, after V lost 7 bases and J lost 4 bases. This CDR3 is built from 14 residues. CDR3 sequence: CASNPDRGRYEQYF. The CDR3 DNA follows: TGTGCCAGCAACCCGGACAGGGGGAGATACGAGCAGTACTTC.

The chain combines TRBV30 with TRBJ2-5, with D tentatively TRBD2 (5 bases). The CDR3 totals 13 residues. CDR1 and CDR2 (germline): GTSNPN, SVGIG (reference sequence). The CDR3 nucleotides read TGTGCATTCCAAGCGGCCCAATTGGAGACCCAGTACTTC. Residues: CAFQAAQLETQYF.

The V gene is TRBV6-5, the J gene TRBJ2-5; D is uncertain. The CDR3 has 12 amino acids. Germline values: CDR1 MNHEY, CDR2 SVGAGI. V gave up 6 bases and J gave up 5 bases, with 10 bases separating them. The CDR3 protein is CASRAGWETQYF. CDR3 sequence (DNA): TGTGCCAGCAGGGCTGGATGGGAGACCCAGTACTTC.

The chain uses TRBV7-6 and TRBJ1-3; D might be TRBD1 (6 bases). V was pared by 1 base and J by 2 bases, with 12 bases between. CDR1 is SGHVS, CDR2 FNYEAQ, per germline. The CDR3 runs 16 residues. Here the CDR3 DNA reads TGTGCCAGCAGCTTAGTTTGGACAGAGCCTGGAAACACCATATATTTT. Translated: CASSLVWTEPGNTIYF.

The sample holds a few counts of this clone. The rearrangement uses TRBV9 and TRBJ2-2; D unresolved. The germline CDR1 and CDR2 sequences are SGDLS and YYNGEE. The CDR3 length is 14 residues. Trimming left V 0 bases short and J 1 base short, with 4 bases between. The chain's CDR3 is CASSVVENTGELFF. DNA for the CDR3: TGTGCCAGCAGCGTAGTAGAGAACACCGGGGAGCTGTTTTTT.

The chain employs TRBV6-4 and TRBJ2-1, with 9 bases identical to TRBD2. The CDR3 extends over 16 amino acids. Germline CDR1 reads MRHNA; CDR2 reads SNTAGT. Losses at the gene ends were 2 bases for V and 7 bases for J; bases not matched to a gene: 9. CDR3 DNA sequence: TGTGCCAGCAGTGACGAGGCGGGGGGGCCGAGTAATGAGCAGTTCTTC. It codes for CASSDEAGGPSNEQFF.

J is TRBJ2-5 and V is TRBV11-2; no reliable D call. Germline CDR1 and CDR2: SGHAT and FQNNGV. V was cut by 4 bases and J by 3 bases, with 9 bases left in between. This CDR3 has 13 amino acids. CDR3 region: CASSSLTKETQYF. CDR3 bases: TGTGCCAGCAGCTCCCTTACCAAAGAGACCCAGTACTTC.

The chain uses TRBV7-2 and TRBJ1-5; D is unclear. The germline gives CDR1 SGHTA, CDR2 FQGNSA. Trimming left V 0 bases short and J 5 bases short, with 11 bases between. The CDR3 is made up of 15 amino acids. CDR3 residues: CASSLAQGWDQPQHF. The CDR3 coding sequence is TGTGCCAGCAGCTTAGCGCAAGGGTGGGATCAGCCCCAGCATTTT.

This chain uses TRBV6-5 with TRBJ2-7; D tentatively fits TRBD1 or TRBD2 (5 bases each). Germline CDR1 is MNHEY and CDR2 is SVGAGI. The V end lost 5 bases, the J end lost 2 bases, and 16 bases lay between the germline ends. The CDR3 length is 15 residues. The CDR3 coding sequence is TGTGCCAGCAGTCCCCGGGACCGCGCAACCTACGAGCAGTACTTC. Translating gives CASSPRDRATYEQYF.

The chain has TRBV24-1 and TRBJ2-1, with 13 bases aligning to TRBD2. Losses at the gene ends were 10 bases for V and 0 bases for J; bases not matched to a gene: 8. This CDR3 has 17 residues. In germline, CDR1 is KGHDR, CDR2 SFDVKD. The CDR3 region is CATTSGGTASSYNEQFF. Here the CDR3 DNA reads TGTGCCACGACTAGCGGGGGGACGGCCTCCTCCTACAATGAGCAGTTCTTC.

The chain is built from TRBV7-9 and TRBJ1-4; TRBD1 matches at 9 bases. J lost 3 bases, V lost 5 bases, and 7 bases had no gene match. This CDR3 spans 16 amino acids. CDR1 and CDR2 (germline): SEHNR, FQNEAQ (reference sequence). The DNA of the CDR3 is TGTGCCAGCAGCCTCGGGACAGGGTGGGCTAATGAAAAACTGTTTTTT. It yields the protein CASSLGTGWANEKLFF.

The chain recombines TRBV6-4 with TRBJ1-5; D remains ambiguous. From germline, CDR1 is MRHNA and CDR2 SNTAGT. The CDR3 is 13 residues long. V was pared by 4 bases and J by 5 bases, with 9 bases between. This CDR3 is CASSAEIDQPQHF. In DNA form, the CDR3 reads TGTGCCAGCAGTGCAGAGATTGATCAGCCCCAGCATTTT.

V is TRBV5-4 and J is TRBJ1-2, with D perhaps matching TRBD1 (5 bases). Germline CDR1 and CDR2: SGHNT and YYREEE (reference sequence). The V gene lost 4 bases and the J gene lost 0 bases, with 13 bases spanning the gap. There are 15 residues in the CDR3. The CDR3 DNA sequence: TGTGCCAGCAGCCCTCAGGGATCGACTAACTATGGCTACACCTTC. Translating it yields CASSPQGSTNYGYTF.

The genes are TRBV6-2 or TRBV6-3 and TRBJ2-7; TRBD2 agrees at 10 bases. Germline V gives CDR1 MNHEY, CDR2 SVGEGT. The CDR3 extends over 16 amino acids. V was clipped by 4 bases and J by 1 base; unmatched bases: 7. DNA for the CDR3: TGTGCCAGCAGTTCGAAAAGGACTAGCGGTTCCTACGAGCAGTACTTC. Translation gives CASSSKRTSGSYEQYF.